These T cell receptor beta chains were read from a single sample in a study of memory CD4+ T cells and cytomegalovirus serostatus. Assay used: immunoSEQ multiplex PCR; TCRdb lists only in-frame clones, some missing. The sample gives tens of thousands of clones, 76% of which show up once; 1.9% is in the top ten. The sequenced sample was memory CD4+ T cells from blood. The receptors originated from an adult in good health and CMV-seronegative. Each CDR3 is given with its conserved first and last residue. The order of the fields is D gene, clone size, V gene, J gene, CDR3 protein, CDR3 DNA. The D gene is left open where the match is weak. Rows give clone size only sometimes, using once, few, many, or a class for an expanded clone.

>.|.|TRBV5-6|TRBJ2-2
CASSLGPRGRDTGELFF
TGTGCCAGCAGCTTGGGTCCTAGGGGGAGAGACACCGGGGAGCTGTTTTTT
>TRBD1|.|TRBV19|TRBJ1-1
CASSIDAGGTNTEAFF
TGTGCCAGTAGTATAGATGCAGGGGGCACGAACACTGAAGCTTTCTTT
>.|.|TRBV25-1|TRBJ1-5
CASSSGVSNQPQHF
TGTGCCAGCAGTTCCGGGGTTAGCAATCAGCCCCAGCATTTT
>.|once|TRBV6-5|TRBJ1-2
CATAGNSWDGYTF
TGTGCCACCGCGGGGAACTCCTGGGATGGCTACACCTTC
>.|few|TRBV15|TRBJ2-7
CATSRTQGYEQYF
TGTGCCACCAGCAGAACCCAGGGGTACGAGCAGTACTTC
>.|once|TRBV6-6|TRBJ1-3
CASSYDGSGNTIYF
TGTGCCAGCAGTTACGACGGGAGTGGAAACACCATATATTTT
>TRBD1|.|TRBV28|TRBJ1-5
CASREGAGQPQHF
TGTGCCAGCAGGGAGGGGGCAGGTCAGCCCCAGCATTTT
>.|.|TRBV28|TRBJ1-1
CASSFAGDRNTEAFF
TGTGCCAGCAGTTTCGCAGGGGATAGGAACACTGAAGCTTTCTTT
>TRBD1|.|TRBV28|TRBJ1-2
CASSLQGYGYTF
TGTGCCAGCAGCTTACAGGGGTATGGCTACACCTTC
>.|.|TRBV2|TRBJ2-1
CASSDKETILGNEQFF
TGTGCCAGCAGTGATAAGGAGACCATTTTGGGGAATGAGCAGTTCTTC
>.|few|TRBV7-3|TRBJ2-3
CASSLVGTDTQYF
TGTGCCAGCAGCTTAGTGGGCACAGATACGCAGTATTTT
>TRBD1|few|TRBV11-3|TRBJ2-7
CASSPGQGIKPTYEQYF
TGTGCCAGCAGCCCGGGACAGGGAATTAAACCGACCTACGAGCAGTACTTC
>.|few|TRBV9|TRBJ2-2
CASSFDMGRELFF
TGTGCCAGCAGCTTTGACATGGGCCGGGAGCTGTTTTTT
>TRBD2|.|TRBV7-2|TRBJ2-7
CASSLGFGGGADEQYF
TGTGCCAGCAGCTTAGGCTTCGGCGGGGGGGCAGACGAGCAGTACTTC
>.|.|TRBV21-1|TRBJ1-6
CASSKVFFGTPTYNSPLHF
TGTGCCAGCAGCAAAGTTTTTTTCGGGACACCGACCTATAATTCACCCCTCCACTTT
>.|once|TRBV6-1|TRBJ1-1
CASSEGFESEAFF
TGTGCCAGCAGTGAGGGGTTTGAGTCCGAAGCTTTCTTT
>TRBD2|.|TRBV11-2|TRBJ2-5
CASSFSASGGATRTQYF
TGTGCCAGCAGCTTTTCTGCTAGCGGGGGGGCCACTCGGACCCAGTACTTC